The clone carrying this TCR beta chain has more than one count but fewer than ten. This record comes from a study of blood T cells in healthy people across ages. Primed by a sample-barcoded 5' primer and a J-beta primer mix, a second PCR proceeded for roughly 6 to 12 cycles. TCRdb recomputed calls from the 5' RACE reads with MiXCR, one row per CDR3 protein. Here the sample spans about a million distinct CDR3 sequences, 51% being singletons. The V gene lost 5 bases and the J gene lost 3 bases, with 14 bases spanning the gap. This CDR3 region has 14 residues. Germline values: CDR1 SGHRS, CDR2 YFSETQ. This chain links TRBV5-1 with TRBJ1-2; D is perhaps TRBD1 (5 bases). The receptor's source is a woman aged 55-70 years in good health. Material: blood. The CDR3 spells CASRPAGADYGYTF. The CDR3 DNA sequence: TGCGCCAGCAGACCAGCTGGGGCGGACTATGGCTACACCTTC.